The present T cell receptor beta chain was sequenced within a study of OX40 agonist ivuxolimab in advanced cancers. Germline V gene lookup returns CDR1 SNHLY and CDR2 FYNNEI. V was cut by 8 bases and J by 7 bases, with 17 bases left in between. The CDR3 has 13 residues. The data were produced by immunoSEQ multiplex PCR, yet TCRdb's version contains in-frame clones alone and is incomplete. Of about 21,000 clones listed, 83% are singletons. Sequencing used CD4+ or CD8+ T cells sorted from blood, obtained in a trial of the OX40 agonist ivuxolimab. This chain uses TRBV2 with TRBJ1-2, with a tentative D call TRBD1 (5 bases). This sequence was found in an adult with an advanced solid tumor such as melanoma, head and neck, liver or kidney cancer. CDR3 region: CASPRDDYSGYTF. In DNA form, the CDR3 reads TGTGCCAGCCCCCGGGACGACTATAGTGGCTACACCTTC.